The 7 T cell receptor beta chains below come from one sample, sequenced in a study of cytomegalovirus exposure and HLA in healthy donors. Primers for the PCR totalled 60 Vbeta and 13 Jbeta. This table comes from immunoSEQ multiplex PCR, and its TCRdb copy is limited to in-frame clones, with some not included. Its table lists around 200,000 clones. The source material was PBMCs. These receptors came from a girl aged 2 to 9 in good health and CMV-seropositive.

The DNA of the CDR3 is TGTGCCAGCAGTTTATGGTACAGGGTATTCACTGAAGCTTTCTTT. Amino acids: CASSLWYRVFTEAFF. This sequence joins TRBV28 and TRBJ1-1; the D gene is possibly TRBD1 (6 bases). This CDR3 has 15 amino acids. V was trimmed by 0 bases and J by 4 bases, leaving 12 bases between them. CDR1 MDHEN and CDR2 SYDVKM come from the germline V gene.

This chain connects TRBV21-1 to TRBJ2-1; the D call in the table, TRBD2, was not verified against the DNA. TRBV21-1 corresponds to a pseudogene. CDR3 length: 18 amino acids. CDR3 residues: CASSKDLEEREGANEQFF. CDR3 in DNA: TGTGCCAGCAGCAAAGATCTTGAGGAGCGGGAGGGGGCCAATGAGCAGTTCTTC.

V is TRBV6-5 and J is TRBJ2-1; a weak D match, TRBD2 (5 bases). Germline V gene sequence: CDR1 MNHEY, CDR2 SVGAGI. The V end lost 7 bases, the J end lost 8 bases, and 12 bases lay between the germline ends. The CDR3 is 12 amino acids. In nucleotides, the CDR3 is TGTGCCAGCACCAGTTCCGGGGATGAGCAGTTCTTC. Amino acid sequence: CASTSSGDEQFF.

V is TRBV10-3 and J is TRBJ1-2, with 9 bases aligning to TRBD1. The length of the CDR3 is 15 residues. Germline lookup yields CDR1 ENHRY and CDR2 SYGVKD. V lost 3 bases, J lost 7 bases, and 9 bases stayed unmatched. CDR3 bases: TGTGCCATCAGTGAATTTCCCGGGACAGGGACTGGCTACACCTTC. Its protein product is CAISEFPGTGTGYTF.

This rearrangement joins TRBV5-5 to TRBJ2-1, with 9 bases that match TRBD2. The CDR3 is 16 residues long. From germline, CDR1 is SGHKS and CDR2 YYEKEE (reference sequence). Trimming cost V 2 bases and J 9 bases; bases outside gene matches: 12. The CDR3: CASSFGAGGPFGEQFF. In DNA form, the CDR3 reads TGTGCCAGCAGCTTCGGGGCGGGAGGGCCTTTCGGTGAGCAGTTCTTC.

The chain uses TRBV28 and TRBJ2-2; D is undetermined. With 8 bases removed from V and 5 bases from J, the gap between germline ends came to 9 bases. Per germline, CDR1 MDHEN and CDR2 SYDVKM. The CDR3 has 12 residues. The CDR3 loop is CASYRGTGELFF. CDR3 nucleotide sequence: TGTGCCAGCTATCGCGGTACCGGGGAGCTGTTTTTT.

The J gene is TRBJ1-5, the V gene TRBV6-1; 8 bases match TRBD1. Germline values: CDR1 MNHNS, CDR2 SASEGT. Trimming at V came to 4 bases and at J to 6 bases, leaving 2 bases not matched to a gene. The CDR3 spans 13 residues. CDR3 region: CASSGQGSQPQHF. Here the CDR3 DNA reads TGTGCCAGCAGTGGACAGGGGAGTCAGCCCCAGCATTTT.